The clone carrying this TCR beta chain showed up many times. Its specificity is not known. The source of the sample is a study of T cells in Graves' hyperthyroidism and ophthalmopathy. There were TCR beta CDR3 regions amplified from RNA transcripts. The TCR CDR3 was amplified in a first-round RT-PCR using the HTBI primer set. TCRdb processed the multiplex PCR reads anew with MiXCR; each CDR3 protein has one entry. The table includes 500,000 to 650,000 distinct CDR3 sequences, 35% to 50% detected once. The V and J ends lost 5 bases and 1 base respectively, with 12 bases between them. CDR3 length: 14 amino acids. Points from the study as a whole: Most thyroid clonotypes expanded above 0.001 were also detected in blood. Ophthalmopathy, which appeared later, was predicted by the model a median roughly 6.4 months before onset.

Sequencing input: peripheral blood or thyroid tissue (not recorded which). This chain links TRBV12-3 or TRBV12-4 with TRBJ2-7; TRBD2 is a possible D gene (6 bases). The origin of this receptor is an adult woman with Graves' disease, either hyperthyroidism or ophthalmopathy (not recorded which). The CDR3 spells CASSLRLVSYEQYF. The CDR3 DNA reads TGTGCCAGCAGTCTTAGACTAGTATCCTACGAGCAGTACTTC.